The 17 T cell receptor beta chains listed next were all sequenced from one sample in a study of T cells expressing NK-cell markers (TCRdb year 2020). Libraries were prepared through 5' RACE. The reads were generated on an Illumina HiSeq 2000. TCRdb reprocessed the reads, so every CDR3 protein sequence counts as one entry and DNA is not shown. In this sample's table one finds a few hundred thousand distinct CDR3 sequences. Jointly, the top ten make up 5% to 5.5% of the sample. The sample comprised blood T cells: a sorted CD56 or NKG2C T cell subset, CD4+ or CD8+ T cells, or bulk PBMC T cells (not recorded which). The receptor source for this set is a man aged 18-70 years in good health.

This chain joins TRBV12-3 or TRBV12-4 and TRBJ2-6; lacking DNA, the TRBD1 call made by TCRdb goes unchecked. This CDR3 has 17 residues. The CDR3 protein is CASSLKGQISGANVLTF.

This chain connects TRBV5-1 to TRBJ1-5; the TRBD1 assignment by TCRdb is unverifiable without DNA. CDR3 size: 14 residues. Per germline, CDR1 SGHRS and CDR2 YFSETQ. CDR3 sequence: CASSLAGGNQPQHF.

The chain has TRBV24-1 and TRBJ1-1; TCRdb outputs TRBD1, but without DNA this stays unchecked. The CDR3 runs 15 residues. Germline assignment: CDR1 KGHDR and CDR2 SFDVKD. CDR3 protein: CATSATTGKNTEAFF.

The rearrangement links TRBV9 to TRBJ2-7. The CDR3 covers 14 residues. Germline V gene sequence: CDR1 SGDLS, CDR2 YYNGEE. The CDR3 protein is CASSVEPGTYEQYF.

The chain joins TRBV28 to TRBJ1-2; with no DNA, the TCRdb D assignment of TRBD1 cannot be verified. The CDR3 loop spans 14 amino acids. Germline CDR1 is MDHEN and CDR2 is SYDVKM. CDR3 in amino acids: CASSLTGLIDGYTF.

V and J are TRBV5-1 and TRBJ2-5; TCRdb selects TRBD1, and the lack of DNA leaves this call unchecked. The length of the CDR3 is 13 residues. CDR1 and CDR2 from the germline V gene are SGHRS and YFSETQ. The CDR3: CASSAGTQETQYF.

The rearrangement joins TRBV5-5 to TRBJ1-1; absent DNA, TCRdb's TRBD1 call cannot be checked. This CDR3 is built from 13 residues. The germline CDR1 and CDR2 sequences are SGHKS and YYEKEE (reference sequence). CDR3 region: CASSLAGGGEAFF. Based on the CDR3 plus reference TRBV5-5 and TRBJ1-1, the full variable domain is DAGVTQSPTHLIKTRGQQVTLRCSPISGHKSVSWYQQVLGQGPQFIFQYYEKEERGRGNFPDRFSARQFPNYSSELNVNALLLGDSALYLCASSLAGGGEAFFGQGTRLTVV.

The V call is TRBV19, the J call TRBJ1-2; the D call from TCRdb, TRBD1, cannot be confirmed without DNA. The CDR3 is 13 amino acids. Germline values: CDR1 LNHDA, CDR2 SQIVND (reference sequence). This CDR3 reads CGAWSGTNYGYTF.

The rearrangement links TRBV9 to TRBJ2-7; TCRdb reports TRBD1, a call that lacks DNA to check it against. The CDR3 runs to 15 residues. The germline V gene encodes CDR1 SGDLS and CDR2 YYNGEE. The CDR3 loop reads CASSVDGPSSYEQYF.

The V gene is TRBV12-3 or TRBV12-4, the J gene TRBJ1-2; absent DNA, TCRdb's TRBD1 call cannot be checked. The length of the CDR3 is 13 residues. CDR3 sequence: CASSPRDRATPTF.

The chain links TRBV2 to TRBJ1-6. Germline V gene data show CDR1 as SNHLY and CDR2 as FYNNEI. This CDR3 contains 13 residues. This chain's CDR3 is CASKGGTNSPLHF.

V usage is TRBV5-1 and J usage is TRBJ2-3; no DNA is available, so the TRBD2 call from TCRdb remains unchecked. The CDR3 runs 15 residues. The germline V gene encodes CDR1 SGHRS and CDR2 YFSETQ. The CDR3 sequence: CASSSDTRSTDTQYF. Together with reference TRBV5-1 and TRBJ2-3, the CDR3 gives the full variable domain: KAGVTQTPRYLIKTRGQQVTLSCSPISGHRSVSWYQQTPGQGLQFLFEYFSETQRNKGNFPGRFSGRQFSNSRSEMNVSTLELGDSALYLCASSSDTRSTDTQYFGPGTRLTVL.

CDR3: CSARGRQGETYGYTF. V gene TRBV20-1 combines with J gene TRBJ1-2; TCRdb designates TRBD1, a call that cannot be tested without DNA. Looked up from germline, CDR1 is DFQATT and CDR2 is SNEGSKA (reference sequence). This CDR3 comprises 15 residues.

The V gene is TRBV20-1, the J gene TRBJ1-6; TCRdb calls TRBD1, which cannot be checked without DNA. This CDR3 contains 15 residues. Germline CDR1 is DFQATT and CDR2 is SNEGSKA (reference sequence). The CDR3 loop reads CSARVYRGSPSPLHF.

The rearrangement uses TRBV6-5 and TRBJ2-1; TCRdb indicates TRBD2, and absent DNA this call remains unverified. CDR1 is MNHEY, CDR2 SVGAGI, per germline. The CDR3 has 17 amino acids. CDR3 sequence reads: CASSYSLSGGIYNEQFF.

CDR3: CASRNRDMGRETQYF. This sequence joins TRBV3-1 and TRBJ2-5; the D gene TCRdb calls, TRBD1, cannot be checked with no DNA. CDR3 length: 15 residues. From germline, CDR1 is LGHDT and CDR2 YNNKEL (reference sequence).

V is TRBV6-5 and J is TRBJ2-6; no DNA is available, so the TRBD1 call from TCRdb remains unchecked. Per the germline V gene, CDR1 is MNHEY and CDR2 is SVGAGI. This CDR3 has 15 amino acids. CDR3 region: CASKEGGSGANVLTF.